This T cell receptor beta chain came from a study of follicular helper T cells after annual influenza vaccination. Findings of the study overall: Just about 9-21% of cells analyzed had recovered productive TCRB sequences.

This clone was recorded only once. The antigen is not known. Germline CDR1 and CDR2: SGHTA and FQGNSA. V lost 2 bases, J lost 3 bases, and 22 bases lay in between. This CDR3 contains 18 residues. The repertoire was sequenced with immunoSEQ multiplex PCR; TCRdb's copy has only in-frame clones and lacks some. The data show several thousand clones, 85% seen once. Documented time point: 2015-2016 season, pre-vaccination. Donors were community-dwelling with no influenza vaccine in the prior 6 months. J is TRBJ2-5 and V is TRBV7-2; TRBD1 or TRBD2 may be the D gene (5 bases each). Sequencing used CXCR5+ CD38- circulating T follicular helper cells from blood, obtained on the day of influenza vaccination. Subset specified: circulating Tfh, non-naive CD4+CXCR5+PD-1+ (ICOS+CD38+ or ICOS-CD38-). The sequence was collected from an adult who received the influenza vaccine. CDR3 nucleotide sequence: TGTGCCAGCAGCTTACGGGACCTTGGGGGACGCGCCAAAGAGACCCAGTACTTC. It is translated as CASSLRDLGGRAKETQYF.